This passage covers 15 T cell receptor beta chains from one sample sequenced in a study of CD8+CD57+ T cells in acquired aplastic anemia. Profiling that covered TCR beta VDJ and CDR3 relied on genomic DNA as its template. In TCRdb, the reads were re-called with MiXCR into one record per CDR3 protein. In the table there are under 350,000 distinct CDR3 sequences, roughly 59% of which are singletons. Whoever was chosen for sequencing had shown CD8+CD57+ cell expansion by flow cytometry. Sample: sorted CD4+, CD8+, or CD8+CD57+ T cells (not recorded which) from PBMCs. The receptors originated from a human donor with aplastic anemia.

In its sample, this clonotype was seen many times. The genes are TRBV18 and TRBJ1-2; 9 nucleotides align to TRBD1. This CDR3 is built from 15 residues. CDR1 and CDR2 (germline): KGHSH, LQKENI. Trimming cost V 2 bases and J 3 bases; bases outside gene matches: 4. CDR3 loop: CASSPGQGNYYGYTF. The CDR3 bases are TGTGCCAGCTCACCAGGACAGGGGAATTACTATGGCTACACCTTC.

The chain carries TRBV10-1 and TRBJ1-3; maybe TRBD1 (6 bases). Trimming left V 5 bases short and J 0 bases short, with 17 bases between. Germline assignment: CDR1 WNHNN and CDR2 SYGVQD (reference sequence). CDR3 length equals 17 residues. The chain's CDR3 is CASSLREGHRSGNTIYF. CDR3 nucleotides: TGCGCCAGCAGTTTACGAGAGGGACACCGCTCTGGAAACACCATATATTTT.

On this clonotype itself: One end of the junction does not line up with germline, which may come from a read error. The chain has TRBV7-3 and TRBJ1-1; TRBD1 agrees at 10 bases. Germline V gives CDR1 SGHTA, CDR2 FQGTGA. The CDR3 is 15 residues long. CDR3 bases: TGTGCCGGCAGCCCGGGACAGGGGATGGTTACTGGAGCTTTCTTT. Its protein product is CAGSPGQGMVTGAFF.

This clonotype appeared many times. J is TRBJ1-2 and V is TRBV5-1, with 7 bases identical to TRBD1. Trimming removed 5 bases from V and 2 bases from J; junction bases left unmatched: 18. From germline, CDR1 is SGHRS and CDR2 YFSETQ. This CDR3 is built from 18 residues. The DNA of the CDR3 is TGCGCCAGCAGGGAACCGGGACAGCCGGGATTTGGCAACTATGGCTACACCTTC. Translation gives CASREPGQPGFGNYGYTF. Full variable domain (outside the CDR3, taken from reference TRBV5-1 and TRBJ1-2): KAGVTQTPRYLIKTRGQQVTLSCSPISGHRSVSWYQQTPGQGLQFLFEYFSETQRNKGNFPGRFSGRQFSNSRSEMNVSTLELGDSALYLCASREPGQPGFGNYGYTFGSGTRLTVV.

This rearrangement joins TRBV5-1 to TRBJ2-5, with 14 bases fitting TRBD2. Per the germline V gene, CDR1 is SGHRS and CDR2 is YFSETQ. The V segment lost 5 bases and the J segment 5 bases; nucleotides outside the gene matches: 11. CDR3 length equals 17 residues. The CDR3 bases are TGCGCCAGCAGGTCAGGACTAGCGGGAGGTAGTGGGGAGACCCAGTACTTC. Protein sequence: CASRSGLAGGSGETQYF.

This clonotype was counted at least ten times. The gene calls are TRBV5-1 and TRBJ2-2; 7 nucleotides match TRBD1. Germline CDR1 SGHRS, CDR2 YFSETQ. The CDR3 extends over 16 amino acids. The V segment lost 0 bases and the J segment 6 bases; nucleotides outside the gene matches: 8. The CDR3 nucleotides read TGCGCCAGCAGCTTGGCAGACAGGGCCGGCGCCGGGGAGCTGTTTTTT. It encodes CASSLADRAGAGELFF.

This chain uses TRBV29-1 with TRBJ1-4; 8 bases align to TRBD1. V was clipped by 7 bases and J by 4 bases; unmatched bases: 14. The CDR3 spans 16 residues. Germline V gives CDR1 SQVTM, CDR2 ANQGSEA. The CDR3 here is CSAGQGVAGGNEKLFF. The CDR3 nucleotides are TGCAGCGCAGGACAGGGCGTTGCCGGGGGTAATGAAAAACTGTTTTTT.

This clonotype was seen a handful of times. The chain links TRBV7-3 to TRBJ2-1, with D possibly matching TRBD2 (5 bases). CDR3 length: 15 amino acids. Per germline, CDR1 SGHTA and CDR2 FQGTGA. Trimming pared 6 bases from V and 2 bases from J, leaving 14 bases between. CDR3 loop: CASRRSGEAYNEQFF. CDR3 DNA sequence: TGTGCCAGCAGACGAAGCGGAGAGGCCTACAATGAGCAGTTCTTC.

The chain employs TRBV19 and TRBJ1-1; 7 nucleotides match TRBD1. The CDR3 is 15 residues long. The germline V gene has CDR1 LNHDA and CDR2 SQIVND (reference sequence). Trimming at V came to 6 bases and at J to 7 bases, leaving 14 bases not matched to a gene. The CDR3 reads CASRPGQPVLSEAFF. The CDR3 DNA follows: TGTGCCAGTAGACCGGGACAGCCCGTTCTTAGTGAAGCTTTCTTT.

The chain employs TRBV15 and TRBJ2-1, with TRBD1 matching 7 bases. The V and J ends lost 0 bases and 1 base, in that order; junction bases with no gene match: 3. Per germline, CDR1 LNHNV and CDR2 YYDKDF (reference sequence). The CDR3 is 16 residues long. The CDR3 DNA sequence: TGTGCCACCAGCAGAGACGGGGACAGATCCTACAATGAGCAGTTCTTC. Translation: CATSRDGDRSYNEQFF.

The chain joins TRBV14 to TRBJ2-1; unclear D gene. With 4 bases removed from V and 0 bases from J, the gap between germline ends came to 7 bases. There are 14 residues in the CDR3. Germline V gene lookup returns CDR1 SGHDN and CDR2 FVKESK. The CDR3 DNA reads TGTGCCAGCAGCCCAAAAGCCTCCTACAATGAGCAGTTCTTC. This translates into CASSPKASYNEQFF.

As to this clonotype: The missing conserved phenylalanine or tryptophan at the end of this CDR3 makes a read error likely. V is TRBV20-1 and J is TRBJ2-3, with 9 positions matching TRBD2. Trimming cost V 5 bases and J 9 bases; bases outside gene matches: 15. The CDR3 sequence is 15 residues long. CDR1 and CDR2 from the germline V gene are DFQATT and SNEGSKA (reference sequence). The CDR3 bases are TGCAGTGCTCGAAAGGGACCAGCGGGAGGAGGCACGCAGTATCTT. Protein sequence: CSARKGPAGGGTQYL.

This clonotype was recorded at least ten times. J is TRBJ1-6 and V is TRBV20-1; tentatively, D is TRBD1 (6 bases). V was cut by 3 bases and J by 4 bases, with 10 bases left in between. Germline V gene sequence: CDR1 DFQATT, CDR2 SNEGSKA (reference sequence). The CDR3 is 14 amino acids. In DNA form, the CDR3 reads TGCAGTGCTAGCACCCAGGGGTATAATTCACCCCTCCACTTT. Encoded protein: CSASTQGYNSPLHF.

The chain carries TRBV11-2 and TRBJ2-7; 12 nucleotides agree with TRBD2. The V segment lost 5 bases and the J segment 6 bases; nucleotides outside the gene matches: 8. This CDR3 contains 15 residues. The germline V gene has CDR1 SGHAT and CDR2 FQNNGV. CDR3 region: CASSPRLAGVGEQYF. CDR3 sequence (DNA): TGTGCCAGCAGCCCCCGACTAGCGGGAGTAGGCGAGCAGTACTTC. Using reference TRBV11-2 and TRBJ2-7 for the parts outside the CDR3, the full variable domain is EAGVAQSPRYKIIEKRQSVAFWCNPISGHATLYWYQQILGQGPKLLIQFQNNGVVDDSQLPKDRFSAERLKGVDSTLKIQPAKLEDSAVYLCASSPRLAGVGEQYFGPGTRLTVT.

This clonotype appeared a few times. A much larger clone lies one base from this, so it may be a read error. The chain carries TRBV3-1 and TRBJ2-7, with 7 positions matching TRBD1. Germline CDR1 reads LGHDT; CDR2 reads YNNKEL (reference sequence). This CDR3 comprises 13 residues. The CDR3 loop reads CASSPSRDSVRHF. The CDR3 DNA reads as TGTGCCAGCAGCCCGTCCCGGGACAGTGTCCGGCACTTC.